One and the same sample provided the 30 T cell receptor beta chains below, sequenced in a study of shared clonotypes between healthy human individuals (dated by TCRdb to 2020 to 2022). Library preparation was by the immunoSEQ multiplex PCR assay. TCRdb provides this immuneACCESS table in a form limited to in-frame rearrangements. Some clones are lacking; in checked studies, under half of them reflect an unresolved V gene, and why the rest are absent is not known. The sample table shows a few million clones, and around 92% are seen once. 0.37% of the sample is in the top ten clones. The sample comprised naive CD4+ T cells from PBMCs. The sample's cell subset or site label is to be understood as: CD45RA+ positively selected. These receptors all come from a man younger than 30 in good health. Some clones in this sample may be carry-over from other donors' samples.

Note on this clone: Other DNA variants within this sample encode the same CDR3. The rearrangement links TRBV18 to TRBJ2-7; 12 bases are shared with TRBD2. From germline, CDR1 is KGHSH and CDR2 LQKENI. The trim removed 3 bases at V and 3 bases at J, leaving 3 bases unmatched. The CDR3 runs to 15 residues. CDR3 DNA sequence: TGTGCCAGCTCACCCGGACTAGCGGGACTCTACGAGCAGTACTTC. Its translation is CASSPGLAGLYEQYF.

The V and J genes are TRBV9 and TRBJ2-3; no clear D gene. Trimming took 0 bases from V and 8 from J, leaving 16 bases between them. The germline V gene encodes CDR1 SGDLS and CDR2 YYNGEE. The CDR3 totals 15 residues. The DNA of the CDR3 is TGTGCCAGCAGCGTAGGGGATCTAAAGGGTGGTACGCAGTATTTT. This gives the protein CASSVGDLKGGTQYF.

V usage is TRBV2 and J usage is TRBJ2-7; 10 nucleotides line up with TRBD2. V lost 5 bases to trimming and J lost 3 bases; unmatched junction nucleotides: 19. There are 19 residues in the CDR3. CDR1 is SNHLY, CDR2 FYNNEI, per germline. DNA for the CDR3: TGTGCCAGCAGTCCCTCGCGGGGGACTAGCGCTATTTCCTTCTACGAGCAGTACTTC. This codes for CASSPSRGTSAISFYEQYF.

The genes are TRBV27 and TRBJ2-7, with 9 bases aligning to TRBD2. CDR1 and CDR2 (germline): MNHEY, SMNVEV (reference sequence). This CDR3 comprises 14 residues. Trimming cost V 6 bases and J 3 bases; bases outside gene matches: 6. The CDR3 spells CASSRLAAGYEQYF. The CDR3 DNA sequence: TGTGCCAGCAGCCGACTAGCGGCCGGCTACGAGCAGTACTTC.

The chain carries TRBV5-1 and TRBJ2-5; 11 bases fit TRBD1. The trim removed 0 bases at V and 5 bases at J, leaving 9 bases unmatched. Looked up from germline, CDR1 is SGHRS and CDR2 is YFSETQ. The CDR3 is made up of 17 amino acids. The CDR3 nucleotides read TGCGCCAGCAGCTTGGCCGGGACAGGGGGGTATTGGGAGACCCAGTACTTC. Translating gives CASSLAGTGGYWETQYF.

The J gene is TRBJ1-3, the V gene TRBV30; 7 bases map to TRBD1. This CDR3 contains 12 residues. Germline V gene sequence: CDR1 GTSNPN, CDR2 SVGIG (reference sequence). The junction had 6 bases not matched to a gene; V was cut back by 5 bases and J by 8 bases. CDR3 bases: TGTGCCTGGGAACCTACAGGGGACACCATATATTTT. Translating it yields CAWEPTGDTIYF.

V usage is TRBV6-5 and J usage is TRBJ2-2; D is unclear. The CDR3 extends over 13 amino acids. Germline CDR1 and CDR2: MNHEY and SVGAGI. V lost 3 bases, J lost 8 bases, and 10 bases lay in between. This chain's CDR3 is CASSYTRTGELFF. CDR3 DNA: TGTGCCAGCAGTTATACTCGGACGGGGGAGCTGTTTTTT.

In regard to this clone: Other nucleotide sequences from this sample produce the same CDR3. Written as DNA, the CDR3 is TGCGCCAGCAGCTCAGGACTAGCGGGAGGCTACAATGAGCAGTTCTTC. This sequence encodes CASSSGLAGGYNEQFF. The chain is built from TRBV5-1 and TRBJ2-1, with 14 bases that match TRBD2. The J segment lost 3 bases and the V segment lost 3 bases, leaving 2 bases of the junction unmatched. The CDR3 contains 16 residues. CDR1 SGHRS and CDR2 YFSETQ come from the germline V gene.

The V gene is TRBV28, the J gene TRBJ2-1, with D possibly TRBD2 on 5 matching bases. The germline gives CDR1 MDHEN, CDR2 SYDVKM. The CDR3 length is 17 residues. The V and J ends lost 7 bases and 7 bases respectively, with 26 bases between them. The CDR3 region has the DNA TGTGCCAGCACTCCTTCTCCTCTGTATGGGGAGAGGAATGAGCAGTTCTTC. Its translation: CASTPSPLYGERNEQFF.

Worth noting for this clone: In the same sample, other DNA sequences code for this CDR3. Written as DNA, the CDR3 is TGCGCCAGCAGCACCGGGTCCAATCAGCCCCAGCATTTT. Translation: CASSTGSNQPQHF. V is TRBV5-1 and J is TRBJ1-5, with D hard to call. In germline, CDR1 is SGHRS, CDR2 YFSETQ. V was cut by 4 bases and J by 3 bases, with 8 bases left in between. The CDR3 loop spans 13 amino acids.

The chain's CDR3 is CASSLRQLAGDEETQYF. CDR3 nucleotides: TGTGCCAGCAGCCTACGACAACTAGCGGGGGATGAGGAGACCCAGTACTTC. The rearrangement joins TRBV28 to TRBJ2-5; 11 bases fit TRBD2. CDR3 length: 17 residues. V trimming: 6 bases; J trimming: 5 bases; junction bases outside the gene matches: 14. Germline CDR1 and CDR2: MDHEN and SYDVKM.

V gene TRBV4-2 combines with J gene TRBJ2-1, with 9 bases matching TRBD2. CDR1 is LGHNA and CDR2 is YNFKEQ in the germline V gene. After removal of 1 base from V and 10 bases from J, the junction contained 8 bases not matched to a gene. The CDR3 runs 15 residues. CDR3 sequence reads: CASSQGASGNYEQFF. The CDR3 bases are TGTGCCAGCAGCCAAGGGGCTAGCGGGAACTACGAGCAGTTCTTC.

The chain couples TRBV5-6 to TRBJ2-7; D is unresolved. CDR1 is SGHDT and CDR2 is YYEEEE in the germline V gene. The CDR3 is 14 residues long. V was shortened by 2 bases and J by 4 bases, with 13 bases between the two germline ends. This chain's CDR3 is CASSFSPGDYEQYF. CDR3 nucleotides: TGTGCCAGCAGCTTTTCCCCAGGAGATTACGAGCAGTACTTC.

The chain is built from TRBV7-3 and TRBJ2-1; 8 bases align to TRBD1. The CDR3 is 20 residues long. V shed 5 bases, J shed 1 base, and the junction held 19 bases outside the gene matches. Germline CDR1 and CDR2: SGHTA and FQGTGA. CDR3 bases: TGTGCCAGCAGCCCCCGAGGGGACAGGTCACTCATACTTTCCTACAATGAGCAGTTCTTC. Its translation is CASSPRGDRSLILSYNEQFF.

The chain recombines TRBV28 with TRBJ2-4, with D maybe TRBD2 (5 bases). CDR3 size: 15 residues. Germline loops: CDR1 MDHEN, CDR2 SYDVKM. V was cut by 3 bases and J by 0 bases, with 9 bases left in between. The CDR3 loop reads CASSFGGLAKNIQYF. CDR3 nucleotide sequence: TGTGCCAGCAGTTTTGGCGGACTAGCCAAAAACATTCAGTACTTC. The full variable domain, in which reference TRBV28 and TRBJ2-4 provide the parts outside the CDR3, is DVKVTQSSRYLVKRTGEKVFLECVQDMDHENMFWYRQDPGLGLRLIYFSYDVKMKEKGDIPEGYSVSREKKERFSLILESASTNQTSMYLCASSFGGLAKNIQYFGAGTRLSVL.

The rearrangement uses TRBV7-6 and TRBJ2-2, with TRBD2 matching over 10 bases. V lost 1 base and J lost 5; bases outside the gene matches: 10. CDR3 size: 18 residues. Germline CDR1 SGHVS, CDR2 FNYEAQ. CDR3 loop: CASSLVGLAGVETGELFF. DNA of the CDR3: TGTGCCAGCAGCTTAGTGGGTCTAGCGGGAGTGGAAACCGGGGAGCTGTTTTTT. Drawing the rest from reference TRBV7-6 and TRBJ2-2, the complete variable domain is GAGVSQSPRYKVTKRGQDVALRCDPISGHVSLYWYRQALGQGPEFLTYFNYEAQQDKSGLPNDRFSAERPEGSISTLTIQRTEQRDSAMYRCASSLVGLAGVETGELFFGEGSRLTVL.

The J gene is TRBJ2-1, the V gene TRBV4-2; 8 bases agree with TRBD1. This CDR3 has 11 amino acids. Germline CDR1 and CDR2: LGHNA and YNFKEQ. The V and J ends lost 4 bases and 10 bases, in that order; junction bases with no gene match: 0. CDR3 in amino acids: CASSRDREQFF. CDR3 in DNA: TGTGCCAGCAGCCGGGACAGGGAGCAGTTCTTC.

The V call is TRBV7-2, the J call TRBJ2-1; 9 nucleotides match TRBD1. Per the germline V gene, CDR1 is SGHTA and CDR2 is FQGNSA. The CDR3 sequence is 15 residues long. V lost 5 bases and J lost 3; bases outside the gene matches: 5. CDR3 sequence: CASSLEGQGYNEQFF. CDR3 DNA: TGTGCCAGCAGCCTAGAGGGACAGGGCTACAATGAGCAGTTCTTC.

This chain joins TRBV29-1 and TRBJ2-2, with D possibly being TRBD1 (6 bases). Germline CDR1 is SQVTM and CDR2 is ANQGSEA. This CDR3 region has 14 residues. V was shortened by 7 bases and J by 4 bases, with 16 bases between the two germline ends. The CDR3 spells CSARRGTITGELFF. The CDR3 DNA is TGCAGCGCACGGAGAGGGACAATCACCGGGGAGCTGTTTTTT.

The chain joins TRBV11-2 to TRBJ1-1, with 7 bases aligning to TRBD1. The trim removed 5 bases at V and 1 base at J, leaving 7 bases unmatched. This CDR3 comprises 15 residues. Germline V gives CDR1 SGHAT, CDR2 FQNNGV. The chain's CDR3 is CASSLQWTGNTEAFF. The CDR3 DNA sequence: TGTGCCAGCAGCCTGCAGTGGACAGGGAACACTGAAGCTTTCTTT.

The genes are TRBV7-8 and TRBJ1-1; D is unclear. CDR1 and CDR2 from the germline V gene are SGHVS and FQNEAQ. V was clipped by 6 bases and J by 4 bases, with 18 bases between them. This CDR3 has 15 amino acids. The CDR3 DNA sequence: TGTGCCAGCAGTTACGGACCGTGGCCCGCCACTGAAGCTTTCTTT. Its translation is CASSYGPWPATEAFF.

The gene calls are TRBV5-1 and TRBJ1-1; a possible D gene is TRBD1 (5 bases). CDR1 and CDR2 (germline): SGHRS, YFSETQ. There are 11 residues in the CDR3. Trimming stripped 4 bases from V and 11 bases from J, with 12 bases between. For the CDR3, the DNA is TGCGCCAGCAGCGCGGGACCGTCGGCTTTCTTT. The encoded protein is CASSAGPSAFF.

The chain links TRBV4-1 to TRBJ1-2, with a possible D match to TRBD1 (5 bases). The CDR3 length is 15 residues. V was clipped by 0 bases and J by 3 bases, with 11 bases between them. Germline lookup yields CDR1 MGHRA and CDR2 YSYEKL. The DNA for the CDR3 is TGCGCCAGCAGCCAAGATATCAGGGTTCACTATGGCTACACCTTC. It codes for CASSQDIRVHYGYTF.

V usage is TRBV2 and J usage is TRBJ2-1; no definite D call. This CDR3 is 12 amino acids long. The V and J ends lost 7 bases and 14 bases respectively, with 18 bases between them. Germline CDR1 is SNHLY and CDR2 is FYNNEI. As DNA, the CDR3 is TGTGCCAGCACCCAAACCAAGACTGCCGAGTTCTTC. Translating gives CASTQTKTAEFF.

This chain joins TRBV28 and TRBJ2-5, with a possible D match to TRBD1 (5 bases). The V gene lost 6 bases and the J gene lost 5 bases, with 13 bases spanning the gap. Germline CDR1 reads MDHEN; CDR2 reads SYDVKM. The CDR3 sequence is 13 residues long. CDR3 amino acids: CASSLEWGETQYF. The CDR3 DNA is TGTGCCAGCAGCCTCGAATGGGGCGAGACCCAGTACTTC.

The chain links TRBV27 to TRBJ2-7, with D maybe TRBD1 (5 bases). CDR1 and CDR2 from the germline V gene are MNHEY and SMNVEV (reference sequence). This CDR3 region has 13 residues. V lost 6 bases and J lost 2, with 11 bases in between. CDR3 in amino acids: CASRGWGPYEQYF. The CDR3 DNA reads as TGTGCCAGCAGGGGTTGGGGCCCCTACGAGCAGTACTTC.

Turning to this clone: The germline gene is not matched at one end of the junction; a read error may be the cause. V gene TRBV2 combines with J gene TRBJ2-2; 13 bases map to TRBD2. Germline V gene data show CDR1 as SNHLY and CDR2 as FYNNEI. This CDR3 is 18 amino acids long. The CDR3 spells CASSDLVLAGGNPGELFF. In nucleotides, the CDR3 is TGTGCCAGCAGTGATCTTGTACTAGCGGGAGGGAACCCCGGGGAGCTGTTTTTT.

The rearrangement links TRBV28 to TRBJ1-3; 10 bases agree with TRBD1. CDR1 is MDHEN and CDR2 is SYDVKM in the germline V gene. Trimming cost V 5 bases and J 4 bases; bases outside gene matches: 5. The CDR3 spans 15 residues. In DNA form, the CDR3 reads TGTGCCAGCAGTGCGGACAGGGGGATGGGAAACACCATATATTTT. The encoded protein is CASSADRGMGNTIYF.

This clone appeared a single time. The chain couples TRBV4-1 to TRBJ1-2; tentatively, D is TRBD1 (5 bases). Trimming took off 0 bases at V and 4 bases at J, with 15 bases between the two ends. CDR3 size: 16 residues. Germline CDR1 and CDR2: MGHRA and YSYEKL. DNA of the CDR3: TGCGCCAGCAGCCAAGATGGGGCAGGGAGGTCCTATGGCTACACCTTC. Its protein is CASSQDGAGRSYGYTF.

As DNA, the CDR3 is TGTGCCACCAGCAGAGAGGGCAGGGGAGGAAACACCATATATTTT. It is translated as CATSREGRGGNTIYF. The chain links TRBV15 to TRBJ1-3, with D possibly matching TRBD1 (6 bases). The CDR3 length is 15 residues. Trimming cost V 0 bases and J 4 bases, with 10 bases left between them. The V gene's germline CDR1 is LNHNV and CDR2 YYDKDF (reference sequence).